A selection of T cell receptor beta chains follows, all from one sample in a study of cytomegalovirus exposure and HLA in healthy donors. This table comes from immunoSEQ multiplex PCR, and its TCRdb copy is limited to in-frame clones, with some not included. The table shows fewer than 140,000 clones, with less than 80% occurring only once. The sequenced material came from PBMCs. The receptors were gathered from a man aged 55-75 years in good health and CMV-seronegative. The CDR3 runs from the conserved cysteine through the conserved F or W. D genes are given only for firm matches. Some rows have no size entry. The others give once, few or many, or a class for an expanded clone.

V gene: TRBV5-1; J gene: TRBJ2-7; D gene: -; clone size: -; CDR3 DNA: TGCGCCAGCAGCCTTTACAGGGAGGGATACTCCTACGAGCAGTACTTC; CDR3 protein: CASSLYREGYSYEQYF
V gene: TRBV29-1; J gene: TRBJ2-1; D gene: -; clone size: -; CDR3 DNA: TGCAGCGTTGGGGTAGCTGGATCGTACAATGAGCAGTTCTTC; CDR3 protein: CSVGVAGSYNEQFF
V gene: TRBV7-2; J gene: TRBJ2-3; D gene: TRBD2; clone size: -; CDR3 DNA: TGTGCCTGTACTAGCGGGGGAGCCACAGATACGCAGTATTTT; CDR3 protein: CACTSGGATDTQYF
V gene: TRBV15; J gene: TRBJ1-1; D gene: -; clone size: -; CDR3 DNA: TGTGCCACCAGTACAGGAATGAACACTGAAGCTTTCTTT; CDR3 protein: CATSTGMNTEAFF
V gene: TRBV21-1; J gene: TRBJ1-1; D gene: -; clone size: -; CDR3 DNA: TGTGCCAGCAACTTCAGGGGGAGGTGGAACACTGAAGCTTTCTTT; CDR3 protein: CASNFRGRWNTEAFF
V gene: TRBV7-2; J gene: TRBJ2-5; D gene: TRBD2; clone size: -; CDR3 DNA: TGTGCCAGCAGCTTGGGTCGGCGGGGGGGCCAAGAGACCCAGTACTTC; CDR3 protein: CASSLGRRGGQETQYF
V gene: TRBV9; J gene: TRBJ1-1; D gene: -; clone size: -; CDR3 DNA: TGTGCCAGCAGCGTAGATCTAATGAACACTGAAGCTTTCTTT; CDR3 protein: CASSVDLMNTEAFF
V gene: TRBV5-6; J gene: TRBJ1-2; D gene: TRBD1; clone size: -; CDR3 DNA: TGTGCCAGCAGCGGGGGACAGGGGGACGGCTACACCTTC; CDR3 protein: CASSGGQGDGYTF
V gene: TRBV5-1; J gene: TRBJ1-2; D gene: -; clone size: -; CDR3 DNA: TGCGCCAGCAGCTTGGCGACAGAACGCTATGGCTACACCTTC; CDR3 protein: CASSLATERYGYTF
V gene: TRBV27; J gene: TRBJ2-1; D gene: TRBD2; clone size: -; CDR3 DNA: TGTGCCAGCAGTTTCCGACTAGCGGGGGGGGATGAGCAGTTCTTC; CDR3 protein: CASSFRLAGGDEQFF
V gene: TRBV7-8; J gene: TRBJ2-2; D gene: -; clone size: -; CDR3 DNA: TGTGCCAGCAGCTTAGCCACCCGTGAGGGCGGGGAGCTGTTTTTT; CDR3 protein: CASSLATREGGELFF
V gene: TRBV5-1; J gene: TRBJ2-7; D gene: -; clone size: -; CDR3 DNA: TGCGCCAGCAGACTTCATATGGTCTCTAGCTCCTACGAGCAGTACTTC; CDR3 protein: CASRLHMVSSSYEQYF
V gene: TRBV10-3; J gene: TRBJ2-3; D gene: TRBD2; clone size: -; CDR3 DNA: TGTGCCACCTTACTAGCGGTCGACACAGATACGCAGTATTTT; CDR3 protein: CATLLAVDTDTQYF
V gene: TRBV9; J gene: TRBJ2-1; D gene: -; clone size: -; CDR3 DNA: TGTGCCAGCAGCGTAGTCGGGAGCTCCTACAATGAGCAGTTCTTC; CDR3 protein: CASSVVGSSYNEQFF
V gene: TRBV29-1; J gene: TRBJ2-5; D gene: TRBD1; clone size: -; CDR3 DNA: TGCAGCGCCGGGGACAGCCAAGAGACCCAGTACTTC; CDR3 protein: CSAGDSQETQYF
V gene: TRBV9; J gene: TRBJ1-2; D gene: TRBD1; clone size: few; CDR3 DNA: TGTGCCAGCAGCGCCCAGGGGGCCCACTATGGCTACACCTTC; CDR3 protein: CASSAQGAHYGYTF
V gene: TRBV30; J gene: TRBJ2-5; D gene: -; clone size: -; CDR3 DNA: TGTGCCTGGAGACCAACAGGGTTGGAGACCCAGTACTTC; CDR3 protein: CAWRPTGLETQYF
V gene: TRBV9; J gene: TRBJ2-3; D gene: -; clone size: once; CDR3 DNA: TGTGCCAGCAGCCACCGACAGATTCCCCCTCTTACAGATACGCAGTATTTT; CDR3 protein: CASSHRQIPPLTDTQYF
V gene: TRBV15; J gene: TRBJ1-5; D gene: TRBD1; clone size: -; CDR3 DNA: TGTGCCACCAGCAGAGGGGACAGGGGGTCGAATCAGCCCCAGCATTTT; CDR3 protein: CATSRGDRGSNQPQHF
V gene: TRBV5-1; J gene: TRBJ2-7; D gene: TRBD1; clone size: -; CDR3 DNA: TGCGCCAGCAGCTTGGGTGGGACAGATCCCTACGAGCAGTACTTC; CDR3 protein: CASSLGGTDPYEQYF
V gene: TRBV11-2; J gene: TRBJ2-3; D gene: TRBD2; clone size: -; CDR3 DNA: TGTGCCAGCAGCTTCCAGCGGGGCCTGAGGTATTTT; CDR3 protein: CASSFQRGLRYF
V gene: TRBV6-5; J gene: TRBJ1-2; D gene: -; clone size: few; CDR3 DNA: TGTGCCAGCAGTTACTCTACAGGGTACTATGGCTACACCTTC; CDR3 protein: CASSYSTGYYGYTF
V gene: TRBV7-9; J gene: TRBJ2-5; D gene: TRBD2; clone size: once; CDR3 DNA: TGTGCCAGCAGCTTATGGGGAGGGGAGACCCAGTACTTC; CDR3 protein: CASSLWGGETQYF
V gene: TRBV7-2; J gene: TRBJ2-3; D gene: -; clone size: -; CDR3 DNA: TGTGCCAGCAGCTCCGGGATTTCAGATACGCAGTATTTT; CDR3 protein: CASSSGISDTQYF
V gene: TRBV4-1; J gene: TRBJ2-6; D gene: TRBD1; clone size: -; CDR3 DNA: TGCGCCAGCACAGCCCTCGGGACAGGGCCGAGCTCTGGGGCCAACGTCCTGACTTTC; CDR3 protein: CASTALGTGPSSGANVLTF
V gene: TRBV28; J gene: TRBJ1-2; D gene: -; clone size: -; CDR3 DNA: TGTGCCAGCAGTTTTCAGGCCTATGGCTACACCTTC; CDR3 protein: CASSFQAYGYTF
V gene: TRBV14; J gene: TRBJ2-5; D gene: TRBD2; clone size: -; CDR3 DNA: TGTGCCAGCAGCCCCCTCGGACTAGCGGGGGGAGAGACCCAGTACTTC; CDR3 protein: CASSPLGLAGGETQYF
V gene: TRBV28; J gene: TRBJ1-1; D gene: -; clone size: -; CDR3 DNA: TGTGCCAGCAGTTTAGTTGTCGCTGAAGCTTTCTTT; CDR3 protein: CASSLVVAEAFF
V gene: TRBV7-2; J gene: TRBJ2-5; D gene: TRBD2; clone size: -; CDR3 DNA: TGTGCCAGCAGCTTAACTAGCGGGGTGACCCAGTACTTC; CDR3 protein: CASSLTSGVTQYF
V gene: TRBV7-2; J gene: TRBJ2-2; D gene: -; clone size: -; CDR3 DNA: TGTGCCAGCAGCTTAATGGGAAAAGCGGTGTTTTTT; CDR3 protein: CASSLMGKAVFF
V gene: TRBV5-1; J gene: TRBJ2-2; D gene: -; clone size: -; CDR3 DNA: TGCGCCAGCAGTCTAACAGGCCCGAACACCGGGGAGCTGTTTTTT; CDR3 protein: CASSLTGPNTGELFF
V gene: TRBV7-9; J gene: TRBJ1-2; D gene: TRBD1; clone size: -; CDR3 DNA: TGTGCCAGCAGCTTAGGGGTAGGGGGCCTGGAAGGCTACACCTTC; CDR3 protein: CASSLGVGGLEGYTF
V gene: TRBV7-2; J gene: TRBJ1-2; D gene: TRBD1; clone size: -; CDR3 DNA: TGTGCCAGCAGCGAACCCGACAGGGAGATACTCGGCTACACCTTC; CDR3 protein: CASSEPDREILGYTF
V gene: TRBV18; J gene: TRBJ1-1; D gene: -; clone size: -; CDR3 DNA: TGTGCCAGCTCACCCAAGGCAGGGTCTATGAACACTGAAGCTTTCTTT; CDR3 protein: CASSPKAGSMNTEAFF
V gene: TRBV7-2; J gene: TRBJ2-2; D gene: -; clone size: -; CDR3 DNA: TGTGCCAGCAGATACTTCATCACCGGGGAGCTGTTTTTT; CDR3 protein: CASRYFITGELFF
V gene: TRBV6-6; J gene: TRBJ1-5; D gene: -; clone size: -; CDR3 DNA: TGTGCCAGCAGACTTAATCAGCCCCAGCATTTT; CDR3 protein: CASRLNQPQHF
V gene: TRBV7-3; J gene: TRBJ1-3; D gene: -; clone size: -; CDR3 DNA: TGTGCCAGCAGCTTAAGTCAGGCTGGAAACACCATATATTTT; CDR3 protein: CASSLSQAGNTIYF
V gene: TRBV5-1; J gene: TRBJ2-5; D gene: -; clone size: -; CDR3 DNA: TGCGCCAGCAGCTCCTACACAGGTACCCAAGAGACCCAGTACTTC; CDR3 protein: CASSSYTGTQETQYF
V gene: TRBV5-5; J gene: TRBJ2-2; D gene: TRBD2; clone size: -; CDR3 DNA: TGTGCCAGCAGCTTGCAATTAGCGGGGGGGCGTCCCGGGGAGCTGTTTTTT; CDR3 protein: CASSLQLAGGRPGELFF
V gene: TRBV5-6; J gene: TRBJ1-4; D gene: TRBD1; clone size: -; CDR3 DNA: TGTGCCAGCAGCTTGGTAGACAGGGTTGATGAAAAACTGTTTTTT; CDR3 protein: CASSLVDRVDEKLFF
V gene: TRBV5-1; J gene: TRBJ2-4; D gene: -; clone size: -; CDR3 DNA: TGCGCCAGCAGCTTGGGGCCCCAGGGTCGTGACATTCAGTACTTC; CDR3 protein: CASSLGPQGRDIQYF
V gene: TRBV7-2; J gene: TRBJ1-4; D gene: -; clone size: -; CDR3 DNA: TGTGCCAGCAGCTTATTGGAACCGGGGATATACGAAAAACTGTTTTTT; CDR3 protein: CASSLLEPGIYEKLFF
V gene: TRBV7-2; J gene: TRBJ1-2; D gene: -; clone size: -; CDR3 DNA: TGTGCCAGCAGCCTAGGGAACCGGGGGGATGGCTACACCTTC; CDR3 protein: CASSLGNRGDGYTF
V gene: TRBV6-6; J gene: TRBJ2-7; D gene: TRBD1; clone size: -; CDR3 DNA: TGTGCCAGCACCCCTGGGGACAGGGTCTCCGAGCAGTACTTC; CDR3 protein: CASTPGDRVSEQYF
V gene: TRBV2; J gene: TRBJ1-1; D gene: -; clone size: few; CDR3 DNA: TGTGCCGGAGGGAGGGCCCCGAACACTGAAGCTTTCTTT; CDR3 protein: CAGGRAPNTEAFF
V gene: TRBV10-3; J gene: TRBJ1-5; D gene: TRBD1; clone size: once; CDR3 DNA: TGTGCCATCAGTCGGGACAGGGGTAGTCAGCCCCAGCATTTT; CDR3 protein: CAISRDRGSQPQHF